This T cell receptor beta chain was obtained from a study of beta chain features in type 1 diabetes (dated by TCRdb to the late 2010s). About the study as a whole: Mean age, gender distribution, total cell number and subset yield did not differ between patients and healthy donors. The study compared TCRB repertoires of sorted circulating CD4+ T cell subsets between recently diagnosed type 1 diabetes patients and matched healthy donors. A total of some 100,000,000 sorted cells were examined across all samples, and the number of cells per subset was strongly correlated with RNA yield. Whereas all 30 or so donors provided naive and central memory subsets, regulatory and stem cell-like memory subsets were isolated from just 8 patients and roughly eight healthy donors. Results the study describes overall, beyond this receptor: Shorter templates might be favored by PCR, yet because patient and control samples were amplified and corrected together, any such skew would affect both groups equally. Because cDNA was sequenced instead of genomic DNA, activated cells with high expression could be over-represented, although the groups did not differ in activation or CD3 levels. In all four CD4+ subsets, TCRB CDR3 length was moderately but significantly shorter in type 1 diabetes patients. HLA sub-analyses involved small numbers of individuals, so any influence of HLA type on TCRB rearrangement remained unresolved. Patients with type 1 diabetes made fewer insertions and deleted more nucleotides at VDJ recombination sites, implying thymic rearrangement abnormalities. Naive, central memory and regulatory TCRB repertoires appeared to be more alike among patients than among healthy donors.

In this sample, this clone turned up a few times. The antigen it binds to is not known. No per-base quality is available; no much larger clone lies one base away. A single peripheral blood draw of approximately 120 mL on average was collected from each donor into heparinised tubes. Using a panel that included CD45RO, CCR7, CD25, CD127, CD95 and CD27, naive, central memory, regulatory and stem cell-like memory CD4+ T cells were sorted on a BD FACSAria II. A purity above 95% was achieved for all sorted populations. PBMCs were separated immediately by Lymphoprep density gradient centrifugation and were stained directly, without being cultured. Samples were stained and sorted in pairs, with one healthy donor and one patient per experiment, so that batch effects were minimized. The entire amount of isolated RNA was reverse transcribed using the High Capacity cDNA Reverse Transcription Kit, so the sequenced TCRB transcripts were expressed ones. Naive, central memory and regulatory T cell samples underwent deep immunoSEQ sequencing, averaging about 3.57 million total reads per sample. Sorted cells were lysed in RLT buffer and RNA was extracted with DNase-treated RNeasy Micro or Mini kits, depending on cell number. To prevent cross-contamination, every cell subset was processed on its own, while patient and healthy donor samples were processed together. Using the immunoSEQ multiplex PCR, TCRB sequences were amplified from cDNA into 87-bp fragments spanning the CDR3 region. Amplicons were sequenced on the Illumina HiSeq platform. On the authors' methods: PCR bias was computationally corrected using synthetic template baselines, reads within Hamming distance 2 were collapsed, and singletons that could not be merged were discarded. By aligning reads against IMGT, V, D and J genes, CDR3 length, and insertions or deletions at six rearrangement sites were assigned. Within each subset, clonotype counts were normalized to sorted cell number, and only after that were true diversity and Gini coefficients computed with the tcR R package. The overlap coefficient, calculated on TCRB nucleotide sequences, was used to quantify repertoire sharing. Out-of-frame TCRB sequences from naive cells were analyzed to stand in for the pre-selection repertoire. TCRdb took this table from immuneACCESS and kept in-frame rearrangements with V and J called. Such tables lack part of the clones; where checked against another copy, unresolved V genes explain under half of the gap, and the rest is unexplained. For V, J and clone size, that table is used; D and trimming come from the DNA. This sample is represented by about 350,000 clones; less than 20% of them were singletons. About 0.045% of the sample belongs to the ten largest clones.

This receptor was taken from a woman aged 18-29 years in good health. The sample was naive CD4+ T cells from blood. The cell subset or site label, as the study defines it: true naive CD4+ T cells.

CDR3 reads: CASSRGVGETQYF. The sequenced DNA: TGTGCCAGCAGCAGGGGAGTAGGAGAGACCCAGTACTTC. The sequence joins TRBV2 to TRBJ2-5; tentative D gene TRBD1, with 6 bases matching. From the germline V gene, CDR1 is SNHLY and CDR2 is FYNNEI. From its cysteine to its phenylalanine, the CDR3 spans 13 amino acids. The retained sequence is limited to the CDR3, 39 bases, with the frame set at the first base. Trimming at the junction amounts to 6 bases on V and 4 bases on J, and the germline ends lie 12 bases apart.